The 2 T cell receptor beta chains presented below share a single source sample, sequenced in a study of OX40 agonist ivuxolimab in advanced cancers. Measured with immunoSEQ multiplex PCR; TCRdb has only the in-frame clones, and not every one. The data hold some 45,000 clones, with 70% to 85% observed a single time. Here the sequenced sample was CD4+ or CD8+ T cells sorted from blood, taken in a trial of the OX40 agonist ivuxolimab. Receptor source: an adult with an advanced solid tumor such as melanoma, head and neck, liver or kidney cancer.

As DNA, the CDR3 is TGCGCCAGCAGCCAAGGGCCAGGGTACGAGCAGTACTTC. Translated, it gives CASSQGPGYEQYF. The chain has TRBV4-3 and TRBJ2-7; D is possibly TRBD1 (5 bases). The CDR3 covers 13 residues. Between the trimmed V and J ends, which lost 1 base and 4 bases, there was a span of 8 bases. The V gene's germline CDR1 is LGHNA and CDR2 YSLEER.

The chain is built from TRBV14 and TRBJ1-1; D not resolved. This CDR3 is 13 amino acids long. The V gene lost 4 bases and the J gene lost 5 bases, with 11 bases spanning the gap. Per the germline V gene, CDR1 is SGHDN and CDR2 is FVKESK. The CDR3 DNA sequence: TGTGCCAGCAGCCTCATGACTGGGACTGAAGCTTTCTTT. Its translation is CASSLMTGTEAFF.